This TCR beta chain was profiled in a study of blood T cell repertoires in COVID-19. In the study overall: Whether acute or convalescent, the COVID-19 samples came from the United States, Italy and Spain.

The method was immunoSEQ multiplex PCR; TCRdb's version includes in-frame clones alone and lacks a portion of them. Of more than 150,000 clones in the sample, around 87% were seen once. This clone was detected once. This CDR3 spans 16 amino acids. Per the germline V gene, CDR1 is MNHEY and CDR2 is SVGAGI. Trimming stripped 4 bases from V and 2 bases from J, with 14 bases between. Sequenced input: peripheral blood. The chain is built from TRBV6-5 and TRBJ1-4; a weak D match, TRBD1 (6 bases). The receptor was isolated from a man aged 35-49 years with active or convalescent COVID-19. CDR3 DNA sequence: TGTGCCAGCAGTTCCTTGGGCAGGGGCACTAATGAAAAACTGTTTTTT. Protein product: CASSSLGRGTNEKLFF.